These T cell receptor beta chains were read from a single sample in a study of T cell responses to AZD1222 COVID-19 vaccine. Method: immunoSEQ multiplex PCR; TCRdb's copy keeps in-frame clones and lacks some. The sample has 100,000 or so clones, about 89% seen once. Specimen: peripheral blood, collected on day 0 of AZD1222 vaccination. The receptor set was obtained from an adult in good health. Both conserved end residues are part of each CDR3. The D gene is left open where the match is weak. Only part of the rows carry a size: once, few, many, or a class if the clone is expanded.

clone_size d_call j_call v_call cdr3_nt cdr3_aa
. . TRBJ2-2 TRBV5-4 TGTGCCAGCAGCTTGGGGGGGCGCACCGGGGAGCTGTTTTTT CASSLGGRTGELFF
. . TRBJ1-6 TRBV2 TGTGCCAGCAGCGTGGGGGGGAACAATTCACCCCTCCACTTT CASSVGGNNSPLHF
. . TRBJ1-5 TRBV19 TGTGCCAGTAGTATAGTGGGCGGTTTGATCCAGCATTTT CASSIVGGLIQHF
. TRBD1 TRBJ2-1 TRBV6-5 TGTGCCAGCAGTCGGACAGGGTTCTATGAGCAGTTCTTC CASSRTGFYEQFF
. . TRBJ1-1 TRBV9 TGTGCCAGCAGCCAAGACAGAGCGAACACTGAAGCTTTCTTT CASSQDRANTEAFF
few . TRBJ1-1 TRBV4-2 TGTGCCAGCAGCCAAAGTCAACGAGGTGGAAACACTGAAGCTTTCTTT CASSQSQRGGNTEAFF
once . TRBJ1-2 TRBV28 TGTGCCAGCAGTTCCGCTGGGGCGTCTGCCAATGGCTACACCTTC CASSSAGASANGYTF
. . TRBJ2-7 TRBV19 TGTGCCAGTAGTAACCAGGGTCCCTCCTACGAGCAGTACTTC CASSNQGPSYEQYF
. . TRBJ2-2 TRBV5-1 TGCGCCAGCAGCTTGGCCAATGGGGGACAGAACACCGGGGAGCTGTTTTTT CASSLANGGQNTGELFF
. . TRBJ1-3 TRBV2 TGTGCCAGCAGCGCGGGAGCCTCTGGAAACACCATATATTTT CASSAGASGNTIYF
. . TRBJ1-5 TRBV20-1 TGCAGTGCTAGTGAGGGGCCGCTCTCAGGGCCCCAGCATTTT CSASEGPLSGPQHF
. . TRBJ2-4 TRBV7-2 TGTGCCAGCAGCTTAAAGATTGGGGGATTACTAGCCAAAAACATTCAGTACTTC CASSLKIGGLLAKNIQYF
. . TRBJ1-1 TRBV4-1 TGCGCCAGCAGCTCCGGGACTGTCCCCAACACTGAAGCTTTCTTT CASSSGTVPNTEAFF
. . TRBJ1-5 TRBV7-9 TGTGCCAGCAGCCGGACAGCGAATCAGCCCCAGCATTTT CASSRTANQPQHF
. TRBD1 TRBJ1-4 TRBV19 TGTGCCAGTAGTAGACAGGGTGGGAATGAAAAACTGTTTTTT CASSRQGGNEKLFF
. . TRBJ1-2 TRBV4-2 TGTGCCAGCAGCCAAGATCGTAGCGGGTCTTTGTCCTATGGCTACACCTTC CASSQDRSGSLSYGYTF
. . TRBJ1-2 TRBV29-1 TGCAGCGTCAAGGGACGGTTCTATGGCTACACCTTC CSVKGRFYGYTF
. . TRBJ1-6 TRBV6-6 TGTGCCAGCAGCCACGGACAGACTTATAATTCACCCCTCCACTTT CASSHGQTYNSPLHF